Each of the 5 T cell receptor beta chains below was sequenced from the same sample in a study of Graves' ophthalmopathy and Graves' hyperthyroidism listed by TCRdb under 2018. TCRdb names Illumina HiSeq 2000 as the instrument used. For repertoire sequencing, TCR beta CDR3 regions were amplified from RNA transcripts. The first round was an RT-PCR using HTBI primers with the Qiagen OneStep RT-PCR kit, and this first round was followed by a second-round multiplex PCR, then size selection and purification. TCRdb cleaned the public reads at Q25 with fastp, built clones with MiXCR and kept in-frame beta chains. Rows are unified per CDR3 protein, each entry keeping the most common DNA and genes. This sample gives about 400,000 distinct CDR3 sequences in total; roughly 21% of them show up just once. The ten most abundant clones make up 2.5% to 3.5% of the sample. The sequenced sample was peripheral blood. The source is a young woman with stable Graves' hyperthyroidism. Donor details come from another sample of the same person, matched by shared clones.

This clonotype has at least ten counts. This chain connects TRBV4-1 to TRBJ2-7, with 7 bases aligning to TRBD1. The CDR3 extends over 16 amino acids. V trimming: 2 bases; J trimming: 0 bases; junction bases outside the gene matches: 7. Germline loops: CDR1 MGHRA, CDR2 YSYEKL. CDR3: CASSQRQGRSSYEQYF. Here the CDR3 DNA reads TGCGCCAGCAGCCAAAGACAGGGCCGAAGCTCCTACGAGCAGTACTTC.

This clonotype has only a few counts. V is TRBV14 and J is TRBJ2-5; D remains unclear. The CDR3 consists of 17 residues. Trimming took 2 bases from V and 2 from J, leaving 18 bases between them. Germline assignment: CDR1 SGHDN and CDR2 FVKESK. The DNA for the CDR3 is TGTGCCAGCAGCCAATGGCCCCGGACCTCACGGCAAGAGACCCAGTACTTC. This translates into CASSQWPRTSRQETQYF.

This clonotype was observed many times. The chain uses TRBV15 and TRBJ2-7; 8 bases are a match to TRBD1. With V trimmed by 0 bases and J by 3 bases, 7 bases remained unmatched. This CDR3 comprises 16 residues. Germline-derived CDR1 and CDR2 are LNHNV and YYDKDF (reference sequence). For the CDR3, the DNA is TGTGCCACCAGCAGAGATTCGGGACAGGTTTTCTACGAGCAGTACTTC. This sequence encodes CATSRDSGQVFYEQYF.

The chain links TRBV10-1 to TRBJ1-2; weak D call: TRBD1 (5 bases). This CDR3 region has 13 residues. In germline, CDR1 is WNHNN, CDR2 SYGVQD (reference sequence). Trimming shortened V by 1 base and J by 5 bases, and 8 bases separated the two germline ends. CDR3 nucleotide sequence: TGCGCCAGCAGTGAGTTGGCAGGGTATGGCTACACCTTC. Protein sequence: CASSELAGYGYTF.

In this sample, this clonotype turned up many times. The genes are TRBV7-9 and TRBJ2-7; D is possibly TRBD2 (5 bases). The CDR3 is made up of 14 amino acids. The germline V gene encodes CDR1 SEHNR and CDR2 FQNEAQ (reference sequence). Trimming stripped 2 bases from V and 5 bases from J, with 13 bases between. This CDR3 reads CASSLKAAGNEQYF. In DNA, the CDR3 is TGTGCCAGCAGCTTAAAAGCGGCTGGAAACGAGCAGTACTTC.